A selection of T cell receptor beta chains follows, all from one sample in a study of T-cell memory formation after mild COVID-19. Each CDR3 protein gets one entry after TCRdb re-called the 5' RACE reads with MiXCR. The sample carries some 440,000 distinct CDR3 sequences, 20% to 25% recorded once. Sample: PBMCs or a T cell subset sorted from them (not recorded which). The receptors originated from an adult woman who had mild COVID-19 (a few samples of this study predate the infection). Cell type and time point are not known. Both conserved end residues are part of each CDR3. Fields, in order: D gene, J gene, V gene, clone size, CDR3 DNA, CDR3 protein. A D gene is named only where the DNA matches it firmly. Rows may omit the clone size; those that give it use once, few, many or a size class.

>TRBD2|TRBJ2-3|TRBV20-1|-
TGCAGTGCTACGGGACTAGCGGGAGATACGCAGTATTTT
CSATGLAGDTQYF
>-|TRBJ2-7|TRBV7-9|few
TGTGCCAGCAGCCCAAAGGGGTACCCCTACGAGCAGTACTTC
CASSPKGYPYEQYF
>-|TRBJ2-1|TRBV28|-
TGTGCCAGCAGCGCAAGCCATAGGAGTGAGCAGTTCTTC
CASSASHRSEQFF
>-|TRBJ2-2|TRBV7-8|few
TGTGCCAGCAGCTTGATCGATGTTAAGGCGGGCAACACCGGGGAGCTGTTTTTT
CASSLIDVKAGNTGELFF
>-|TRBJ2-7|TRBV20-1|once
TGCAGTGCTAGGCCAAAGGTGTTGGAGCAGTACTTC
CSARPKVLEQYF
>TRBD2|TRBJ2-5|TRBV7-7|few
TGTGCTAGCAGCTTAGCGGGGGGACACTGGGAGACCCAGTACTTC
CASSLAGGHWETQYF
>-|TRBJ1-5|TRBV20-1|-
TGCAGTGCCAGGACCCAACTCAGCAATCAGCCCCAGCATTTT
CSARTQLSNQPQHF
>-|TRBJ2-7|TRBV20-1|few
TGCAGTGCTAGGGAAGAGGGGAAGGTCCTCTACGAGCAGTACTTC
CSAREEGKVLYEQYF
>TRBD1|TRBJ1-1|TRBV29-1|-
TGCAGCGTTCTCACAGGGGTGGGAACTGAAGCTTTCTTT
CSVLTGVGTEAFF
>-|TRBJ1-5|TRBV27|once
TGTGCCAGCAGTAAACCGGCGGGGCAGTCCCATCAGCCCCAGCATTTT
CASSKPAGQSHQPQHF
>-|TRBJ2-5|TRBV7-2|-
TGTGCCAGCAGCCCCTCTAGCCCCTTAGGGACCCAGTACTTC
CASSPSSPLGTQYF
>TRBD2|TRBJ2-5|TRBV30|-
TGTGCCTTCATTAGCGGGACCGGAGGAGAGACCCAGTACTTC
CAFISGTGGETQYF
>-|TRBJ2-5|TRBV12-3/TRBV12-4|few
TGTGCCAGCAGTTACTTTACGCCTCAAGAGACCCAGTACTTC
CASSYFTPQETQYF
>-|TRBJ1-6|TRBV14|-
TGTGCCAGCAGCCGACTCGACGGGAAAGATAATTCACCCCTCCACTTT
CASSRLDGKDNSPLHF
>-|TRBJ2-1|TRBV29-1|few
TGCAGCGCCTCCGGACGGTACAATGAGCAGTTCTTC
CSASGRYNEQFF
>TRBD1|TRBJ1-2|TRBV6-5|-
TGTGCCAGCAGTAACAACCTAGGGGGCGGATCCTATGGCTACACCTTC
CASSNNLGGGSYGYTF